This T cell receptor beta chain emerged from a study of neurological immune-mediated disorders. General study results and limits: The expanded clones of different subjects shared no CDR3 amino acid sequences (suggesting private repertoires in all groups).

Losses at the gene ends were 3 bases for V and 3 bases for J; bases not matched to a gene: 6. Germline values: CDR1 SGHDT, CDR2 YYEEEE. The CDR3 extends over 15 amino acids. This clonotype was counted many times. The antigen is not known. The cDNA was synthesized by means of template-switch 5'RACE, which was carried out with 10-nucleotide random UMIs. TCRdb reanalysed the 5' RACE reads using MiXCR and keeps one entry per CDR3 protein. The sample yields 90,000 to 100,000 distinct CDR3 sequences, around 3.3% seen once. Sequenced sample: PBMCs. The rearrangement joins TRBV5-6 to TRBJ1-5; TRBD1 agrees at 7 bases. The sequence was collected from a woman in her late teens or twenties with multiple sclerosis. CDR3 amino acids: CASSWGTGVNQPQHF. DNA of the CDR3: TGTGCCAGCAGCTGGGGAACAGGGGTCAATCAGCCCCAGCATTTT. Using reference TRBV5-6 and TRBJ1-5 for the parts outside the CDR3, the full variable domain is DAGVTQSPTHLIKTRGQQVTLRCSPKSGHDTVSWYQQALGQGPQFIFQYYEEEERQRGNFPDRFSGHQFPNYSSELNVNALLLGDSALYLCASSWGTGVNQPQHFGDGTRLSIL.